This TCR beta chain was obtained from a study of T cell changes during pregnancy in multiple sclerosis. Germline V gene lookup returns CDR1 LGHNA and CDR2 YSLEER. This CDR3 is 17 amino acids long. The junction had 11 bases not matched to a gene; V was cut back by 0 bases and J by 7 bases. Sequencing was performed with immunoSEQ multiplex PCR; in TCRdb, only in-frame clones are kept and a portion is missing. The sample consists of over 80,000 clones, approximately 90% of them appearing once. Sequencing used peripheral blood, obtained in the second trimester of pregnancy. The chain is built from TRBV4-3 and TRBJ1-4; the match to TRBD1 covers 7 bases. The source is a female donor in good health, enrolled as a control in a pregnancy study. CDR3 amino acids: CASSQDKVVRGTEKLFF. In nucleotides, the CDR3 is TGCGCCAGCAGCCAAGATAAAGTGGTCAGGGGGACTGAAAAACTGTTTTTT.